The 15 T cell receptor beta chains given below trace back to one sample, sequenced in a study of PD-1 blockade in classical Hodgkin lymphoma. Every patient had relapsed following autologous stem cell transplantation, and cohorts differed in brentuximab vedotin exposure. Measured with immunoSEQ multiplex PCR; TCRdb has only the in-frame clones, and not every one. The top ten clones hold 10% to 15% of a sample with roughly 97,000 clones, around 80% of them seen once. This specimen consisted of peripheral blood mononuclear cells (PBMCs), obtained at baseline. The receptors were gathered from a human donor with classical Hodgkin lymphoma.

This chain links TRBV29-1 with TRBJ2-3, with 9 bases lining up with TRBD2. With 6 bases clipped from V and 3 bases from J, the junction kept 10 bases outside the gene matches. The germline V gene has CDR1 SQVTM and CDR2 ANQGSEA. The CDR3 totals 15 residues. The CDR3 nucleotides read TGCAGCGTGATAGGGCTAGCGGGATTAACAGATACGCAGTATTTT. This translates into CSVIGLAGLTDTQYF.

The chain couples TRBV2 to TRBJ2-2, with 10 bases fitting TRBD2. The CDR3 consists of 15 residues. V lost 2 bases to trimming and J lost 10 bases; unmatched junction nucleotides: 7. From germline, CDR1 is SNHLY and CDR2 FYNNEI. The CDR3: CASSEQVLAGEELFF. In nucleotides, the CDR3 is TGTGCCAGCAGTGAACAGGTGCTAGCGGGAGAGGAGCTGTTTTTT.

The chain employs TRBV9 and TRBJ1-2, with D perhaps TRBD1 (6 bases). Deletions cut 4 bases from V and 6 bases from J, with 19 bases between. CDR1 SGDLS and CDR2 YYNGEE come from the germline V gene. The CDR3 totals 15 residues. CDR3 residues: CASSPIPDSSNGYTF. In DNA form, the CDR3 reads TGTGCCAGCAGCCCCATCCCGGACAGTTCCAATGGCTACACCTTC. Together with reference TRBV9 and TRBJ1-2, the CDR3 gives the full variable domain: DSGVTQTPKHLITATGQRVTLRCSPRSGDLSVYWYQQSLDQGLQFLIQYYNGEERAKGNILERFSAQQFPDLHSELNLSSLELGDSALYFCASSPIPDSSNGYTFGSGTRLTVV.

The chain carries TRBV9 and TRBJ2-5, with 13 bases fitting TRBD2. This CDR3 has 16 residues. Germline loops: CDR1 SGDLS, CDR2 YYNGEE. V was pared by 2 bases and J by 4 bases, with 5 bases of the junction left unmatched. The CDR3, as DNA: TGTGCCAGCAGCGTCACTAGCGGGAGGGAAGGAGAGACCCAGTACTTC. Residues: CASSVTSGREGETQYF.

V is TRBV19 and J is TRBJ2-1; D not resolved. V lost 6 bases and J 8 bases, leaving 20 bases between the germline ends. The CDR3 is 15 residues long. CDR1 is LNHDA and CDR2 is SQIVND in the germline V gene (reference sequence). CDR3 nucleotides: TGTGCCAGTAGGGCCGTGGGAAGTTCACCCGATGAGCAGTTCTTC. It is translated as CASRAVGSSPDEQFF.

This chain links TRBV5-1 with TRBJ2-7; D unresolved. V was trimmed by 0 bases and J by 3 bases, leaving 16 bases between them. Germline lookup yields CDR1 SGHRS and CDR2 YFSETQ. The CDR3 has 16 amino acids. This CDR3 is CASSLDSSESNYEQYF. CDR3 sequence (DNA): TGCGCCAGCAGCTTGGATTCGTCAGAATCGAACTACGAGCAGTACTTC.

This clone occurred a few times. The chain uses TRBV2 and TRBJ2-1, with 10 bases aligning to TRBD2. The CDR3 extends over 16 amino acids. Looked up from germline, CDR1 is SNHLY and CDR2 is FYNNEI. J lost 0 bases, V lost 8 bases, and 7 bases had no gene match. The CDR3 loop reads CASLGLASSSYNEQFF. CDR3 DNA: TGTGCCAGCCTGGGACTAGCGTCCAGCTCCTACAATGAGCAGTTCTTC.

The chain carries TRBV9 and TRBJ2-3, with D maybe TRBD1 (5 bases). CDR1 is SGDLS and CDR2 is YYNGEE in the germline V gene. V was shortened by 3 bases and J by 2 bases, with 13 bases between the two germline ends. This CDR3 contains 15 residues. The CDR3 is CASSDRQLPTDTQYF. CDR3 bases: TGTGCCAGCAGCGACCGACAGCTTCCCACAGATACGCAGTATTTT.

The CDR3 DNA is TGTGCCAGCAGCCCGACGGGCCGCCCAGGCGAGCAGTACTTC. Translating it yields CASSPTGRPGEQYF. J is TRBJ2-7 and V is TRBV5-6; D not resolved. This CDR3 spans 14 amino acids. The V gene lost 4 bases and the J gene lost 6 bases, with 17 bases spanning the gap. Germline-derived CDR1 and CDR2 are SGHDT and YYEEEE. Full variable domain (outside the CDR3, taken from reference TRBV5-6 and TRBJ2-7): DAGVTQSPTHLIKTRGQQVTLRCSPKSGHDTVSWYQQALGQGPQFIFQYYEEEERQRGNFPDRFSGHQFPNYSSELNVNALLLGDSALYLCASSPTGRPGEQYFGPGTRLTVT.

V and J are TRBV5-6 and TRBJ2-7, with TRBD2 matching 12 bases. Per the germline V gene, CDR1 is SGHDT and CDR2 is YYEEEE. Trimming cost V 4 bases and J 4 bases; bases outside gene matches: 3. The CDR3 length is 14 residues. CDR3: CASSRGTSGYEQYF. In DNA, the CDR3 is TGTGCCAGCAGCCGCGGGACTAGCGGGTACGAGCAGTACTTC.

The V gene is TRBV7-6, the J gene TRBJ1-5, with D unresolved. The germline CDR1 and CDR2 sequences are SGHVS and FNYEAQ. This CDR3 has 13 residues. Trimming shortened V by 4 bases and J by 3 bases, and 7 bases separated the two germline ends. The DNA for the CDR3 is TGTGCCAGCAGCTCCGACAACAATCAGCCCCAGCATTTT. Translating gives CASSSDNNQPQHF.

This sequence joins TRBV11-3 and TRBJ2-1, with 11 bases that match TRBD2. The CDR3 is 15 residues long. Germline V gene data show CDR1 as SGHNT and CDR2 as YENEEA. The V segment lost 4 bases and the J segment 4 bases; nucleotides outside the gene matches: 3. Written as DNA, the CDR3 is TGTGCCAGCAGCTCCGGGACTAGCGGATACAATGAGCAGTTCTTC. As protein: CASSSGTSGYNEQFF.

The J gene is TRBJ2-4, the V gene TRBV5-1; D may correspond to TRBD1 or TRBD2 (5 bases each). Germline V gene lookup returns CDR1 SGHRS and CDR2 YFSETQ. This CDR3 spans 21 amino acids. V was cut by 0 bases and J by 0 bases, with 25 bases left in between. DNA of the CDR3: TGCGCCAGCAGCTTGGAAGTGGCGGACCTACCCCGAGGGGTAGCCAAAAACATTCAGTACTTC. Encoded protein: CASSLEVADLPRGVAKNIQYF.

The rearrangement uses TRBV5-4 and TRBJ2-7; 10 bases match TRBD2. CDR1 and CDR2 from the germline V gene are SGHNT and YYREEE (reference sequence). This CDR3 is built from 15 residues. V shed 0 bases and J 3 bases; nucleotides not matched to a gene: 3. CDR3 sequence reads: CASSLGLAGLYEQYF. The CDR3 DNA reads TGTGCCAGCAGCTTGGGACTAGCGGGCCTCTACGAGCAGTACTTC.

The CDR3 region has the DNA TGTGCCAGCCAAAGGATCTACGAGCAGTACTTC. Protein: CASQRIYEQYF. The gene calls are TRBV28 and TRBJ2-7; D ambiguous. CDR3 length: 11 amino acids. Trimming left V 8 bases short and J 3 bases short, with 8 bases between. Germline V gene sequence: CDR1 MDHEN, CDR2 SYDVKM.